Below are 20 T cell receptor beta chains sequenced from a single sample in a study of persistence of HIV-infected CD4 T cells. Lysates of CMV-infected fibroblasts at 10 ug/mL stimulated these cells. CD40L/CD69 double-negative CD45RO-high memory CD4+ T cells were collected. Their antigen targets remain unknown. Sequencing used immunoSEQ version 4 in survey mode. Some clones are missing from TCRdb's copy, which holds only in-frame ones; the method was immunoSEQ multiplex PCR. Of about 50,000 clones in the sample, over 70% were seen once. Sequencing used CD4+ T cells sorted from PBMCs after roughly 18-hour stimulation, obtained from a patient who received antiretroviral therapy. Every receptor here comes from an adult man with HIV who was CMV-seropositive.

The rearrangement links TRBV15 to TRBJ2-5; possible D gene TRBD2, 7 bases. The CDR3 totals 16 residues. The germline gives CDR1 LNHNV, CDR2 YYDKDF (reference sequence). The V end lost 5 bases, the J end lost 2 bases, and 18 bases lay between the germline ends. CDR3 bases: TGTGCCACCAGCGTGCTTTACGGGGGGCCTCAAGAGACCCAGTACTTC. This codes for CATSVLYGGPQETQYF.

CDR3 region: CASSQRTGRGMNTEAFF. The CDR3 nucleotides read TGTGCCAGCAGCCAGAGGACGGGAAGGGGGATGAACACTGAAGCTTTCTTT. This rearrangement joins TRBV7-8 to TRBJ1-1; the D gene is possibly TRBD1 (6 bases). This CDR3 spans 17 amino acids. The germline V gene has CDR1 SGHVS and CDR2 FQNEAQ. V shed 5 bases and J shed 0 bases, with 19 bases lying between them.

The gene calls are TRBV3-1 (or the pseudogene TRBV3-2) and TRBJ1-2; TRBD1 is a possible D gene (6 bases). Trimming removed 3 bases at V and 4 bases at J, with 15 bases between. From germline, CDR1 is LGHDT and CDR2 YNNKEL (reference sequence). This CDR3 has 15 amino acids. The CDR3 sequence is CASSQRGDKSYGYTF. CDR3 bases: TGTGCCAGCAGCCAGAGGGGGGACAAGTCCTATGGCTACACCTTC.

The CDR3 region is CASSPGGAKNIQYF. For the CDR3, the DNA is TGTGCCAGCTCACCAGGGGGGGCCAAAAACATTCAGTACTTC. This chain links TRBV18 with TRBJ2-4, with D perhaps matching TRBD2 (6 bases). In germline, CDR1 is KGHSH, CDR2 LQKENI. This CDR3 contains 14 residues. With 2 bases removed from V and 1 base from J, the gap between germline ends came to 6 bases.

DNA of the CDR3: TGTGCCAGCAGTGAAACAGGGGGCTACGAGCAGTACTTC. Its translation is CASSETGGYEQYF. The J gene is TRBJ2-7, the V gene TRBV25-1; 8 nucleotides agree with TRBD1. The V gene end was trimmed by 2 bases and the J gene end by 3 bases; junction bases not matched to a gene: 0. Germline V gene sequence: CDR1 MGHDK, CDR2 SYGVNS. The CDR3 sequence is 13 residues long.

This clone was observed a handful of times. The chain joins TRBV2 to TRBJ1-1, with a possible D match to TRBD1 (6 bases). Germline CDR1 and CDR2: SNHLY and FYNNEI. The CDR3 sequence is 14 residues long. Trimming cost V 3 bases and J 4 bases, with 12 bases left between them. CDR3 DNA: TGTGCCAGCAGTGAGGGGGGCGCAGTCACTGAAGCTTTCTTT. Residues: CASSEGGAVTEAFF.

The chain carries TRBV2 and TRBJ1-4, with D tentatively TRBD1 (6 bases). The germline V gene encodes CDR1 SNHLY and CDR2 FYNNEI. The V and J ends lost 7 bases and 5 bases respectively, with 14 bases between them. This CDR3 region has 14 residues. The CDR3 DNA sequence: TGTGCCAGCAAGGGACGAACAGGGAATGAAAAACTGTTTTTT. It encodes CASKGRTGNEKLFF.

J is TRBJ1-1 and V is TRBV19; D might be TRBD1 (6 bases). CDR3 length: 14 residues. V was clipped by 5 bases and J by 4 bases, with 14 bases between them. Germline V gives CDR1 LNHDA, CDR2 SQIVND (reference sequence). CDR3 DNA: TGTGCCAGTAGTCCTAGGGGGACGGGCACTGAAGCTTTCTTT. Residues: CASSPRGTGTEAFF.

This sequence joins TRBV3-1 (or the pseudogene TRBV3-2) and TRBJ2-5, with D unclear. From germline, CDR1 is LGHDT and CDR2 YNNKEL (reference sequence). Trimming cost V 3 bases and J 1 base, with 3 bases left between them. This CDR3 region has 12 residues. The DNA of the CDR3 is TGTGCCAGCAGCCACAGCCAAGAGACCCAGTACTTC. This sequence encodes CASSHSQETQYF.

This chain uses TRBV7-9 with TRBJ2-7; TRBD2 agrees at 11 bases. The CDR3 has 15 residues. Per the germline V gene, CDR1 is SEHNR and CDR2 is FQNEAQ (reference sequence). Trimming at V came to 5 bases and at J to 6 bases, leaving 9 bases not matched to a gene. CDR3 coding DNA: TGTGCCAGCAGCCGTCTGACTAGCGGGGTTAGCGAGCAGTACTTC. Protein: CASSRLTSGVSEQYF.

V and J are TRBV3-1 (or the pseudogene TRBV3-2) and TRBJ1-2; D call uncertain. V dropped 4 bases and J dropped 8 bases, with 11 bases sitting between them. Germline-derived CDR1 and CDR2 are LGHDT and YNNKEL (reference sequence). The CDR3 covers 12 residues. Here the CDR3 reads CASSLTHKGYTF. As DNA, the CDR3 is TGTGCCAGCAGCCTAACCCACAAGGGCTACACCTTC.

The chain carries TRBV5-1 and TRBJ2-7; 8 bases map to TRBD2. V trimming: 9 bases; J trimming: 0 bases; junction bases outside the gene matches: 8. This CDR3 is 14 amino acids long. Looked up from germline, CDR1 is SGHRS and CDR2 is YFSETQ. CDR3 in DNA: TGCGCCACCTCAACGGGGGGGAACTCCTACGAGCAGTACTTC. Translating it yields CATSTGGNSYEQYF.

V usage is TRBV5-4 and J usage is TRBJ2-3, with D unresolved. CDR1 SGHNT and CDR2 YYREEE come from the germline V gene (reference sequence). This CDR3 region has 14 residues. Trimming removed 4 bases at V and 6 bases at J, with 15 bases between. In nucleotides, the CDR3 is TGTGCCAGCAGCCCTGGGTCAACACACGATACGCAGTATTTT. It specifies CASSPGSTHDTQYF.

The chain links TRBV7-8 to TRBJ2-7; D is unclear. The V end lost 1 base, the J end lost 2 bases, and 12 bases lay between the germline ends. The CDR3 runs 15 residues. Germline-derived CDR1 and CDR2 are SGHVS and FQNEAQ. CDR3 DNA sequence: TGTGCCAGCAGCTTAGAAGTACATCATGCCTACGAGCAGTACTTC. Translation: CASSLEVHHAYEQYF.

This chain connects TRBV11-1 to TRBJ2-5; no reliable D call. Germline V gives CDR1 SGHAT, CDR2 FQDESV (reference sequence). The CDR3 length is 16 residues. The V and J ends lost 2 bases and 0 bases respectively, with 13 bases between them. This CDR3 is CASSLNNLGHQETQYF. The CDR3 coding sequence is TGTGCCAGCAGCTTAAACAATTTGGGTCACCAAGAGACCCAGTACTTC.

The rearrangement uses TRBV27 and TRBJ2-7, with D perhaps TRBD1 (6 bases). This CDR3 contains 13 residues. Trimming removed 3 bases from V and 9 bases from J, with 15 bases in between. Germline lookup yields CDR1 MNHEY and CDR2 SMNVEV (reference sequence). The CDR3 is CASSFLDSRVQYF. Written as DNA, the CDR3 is TGTGCCAGCAGTTTCCTGGACAGCAGGGTGCAGTACTTC.

The V gene is TRBV5-1, the J gene TRBJ1-1; D is perhaps TRBD1 (5 bases). Germline CDR1 SGHRS, CDR2 YFSETQ. V was clipped by 6 bases and J by 1 base, with 10 bases between them. The CDR3 covers 13 residues. The chain's CDR3 is CASKQGGNTEAFF. The CDR3 region has the DNA TGCGCCAGCAAGCAGGGCGGGAACACTGAAGCTTTCTTT.

The rearrangement uses TRBV24-1 and TRBJ1-4; D gene unclear. The CDR3 length is 14 residues. Deletions cut 8 bases from V and 7 bases from J, with 16 bases between. Per the germline V gene, CDR1 is KGHDR and CDR2 is SFDVKD. The CDR3 DNA reads as TGTGCCACCACTAGAAGGTACTCGGGTGAAAAACTGTTTTTT. Protein: CATTRRYSGEKLFF.

This clone was counted between two and nine times. The chain has TRBV25-1 and TRBJ1-1; D is ambiguous. V dropped 2 bases and J dropped 1 base, with 5 bases sitting between them. The CDR3 is 13 residues long. Germline CDR1 reads MGHDK; CDR2 reads SYGVNS. The CDR3 loop is CASSEGGNTEAFF. In DNA, the CDR3 is TGTGCCAGCAGTGAAGGAGGGAACACTGAAGCTTTCTTT. The full variable domain, rest sourced from reference TRBV25-1 and TRBJ1-1, is EADIYQTPRYLVIGTGKKITLECSQTMGHDKMYWYQQDPGMELHLIHYSYGVNSTEKGDLSSESTVSRIRTEHFPLTLESARPSHTSQYLCASSEGGNTEAFFGQGTRLTVV.

The chain joins TRBV29-1 to TRBJ2-7; 9 nucleotides align to TRBD1. Trimming took 7 bases from V and 1 from J; bases not matched to a gene: 5. In germline, CDR1 is SQVTM, CDR2 ANQGSEA. CDR3 length: 13 residues. This chain's CDR3 is CSAGTGMSYEQYF. The CDR3 DNA follows: TGCAGCGCCGGGACAGGGATGTCCTACGAGCAGTACTTC.